This T cell receptor beta chain was identified in a study of cytomegalovirus exposure and HLA in healthy donors. The CDR3 contains 11 residues. In germline, CDR1 is MDHEN, CDR2 SYDVKM. V lost 5 bases and J lost 2, with 4 bases in between. The repertoire was sequenced with immunoSEQ multiplex PCR; TCRdb's copy has only in-frame clones and lacks some. The data contain about 220,000 clones, approximately 83% of them singletons. As for this clone: Its antigen is not identified.

The study, taken as a whole, reports: In vitro testing confirmed a few CMV-associated chains as specific for CMV antigens.

The source of this sequence is a woman in her twenties or thirties in good health and CMV-seropositive. The material sequenced was PBMCs. V and J are TRBV28 and TRBJ2-7; no definite D call. The DNA of the CDR3 is TGTGCCAGCAGTCTTACCTACGAGCAGTACTTC. Its translation: CASSLTYEQYF.